The rows below give T cell receptor beta chains drawn from one sample of a study of T-cell reconstitution after alpha-beta-depleted transplantation in children. In TCRdb, the PCR reads were re-called with MiXCR into one record per CDR3 protein. The data hold some 830,000 distinct CDR3 sequences, with approximately 15% observed a single time. The specimen comprised PBMCs, mostly from graft donor cells, sampled 360 days after TCRalphabeta/CD19-depleted stem cell transplant. Receptor source: a male patient under 18 who had a stem cell transplant for acute lymphoblastic leukemia, so the T cells may come from the graft donor. CDR3s include the opening cysteine and the closing phenylalanine or tryptophan. Each record gives: CDR3 protein, V gene, J gene.

cdr3_aa: CATSARRLSSYNEQFF; v_call: TRBV24-1; j_call: TRBJ2-1
cdr3_aa: CASSPLAGGPHRETQYF; v_call: TRBV18; j_call: TRBJ2-5
cdr3_aa: CASSFLRAELPKRSSYNEQFF; v_call: TRBV5-1; j_call: TRBJ2-1
cdr3_aa: CSAQTGGNQPQHF; v_call: TRBV20-1; j_call: TRBJ1-5
cdr3_aa: CASSLADGTKLSYNEQFF; v_call: TRBV4-2; j_call: TRBJ2-1
cdr3_aa: CSARSFGTSGRGSYEQYF; v_call: TRBV20-1; j_call: TRBJ2-7
cdr3_aa: CASSTTGGYTGELFF; v_call: TRBV5-1; j_call: TRBJ2-2
cdr3_aa: CASSQPRTGQRRAFF; v_call: TRBV4-1; j_call: TRBJ1-1
cdr3_aa: CASRRGLAGASYNEQFF; v_call: TRBV2; j_call: TRBJ2-1
cdr3_aa: CASSFSQTGTGGFGYTF; v_call: TRBV12-3/TRBV12-4; j_call: TRBJ1-2
cdr3_aa: CASSLMDRVVFPGELFF; v_call: TRBV11-2; j_call: TRBJ2-2
cdr3_aa: CSGEGATNTGELFF; v_call: TRBV20-1; j_call: TRBJ2-2
cdr3_aa: CASSYSWSSYNEQFF; v_call: TRBV6-5; j_call: TRBJ2-1
cdr3_aa: CASSEAGFGLAGGNEQFF; v_call: TRBV2; j_call: TRBJ2-1
cdr3_aa: CASSHGTSGTKDTQYF; v_call: TRBV7-6; j_call: TRBJ2-3
cdr3_aa: CASSYRVETQYF; v_call: TRBV12-3/TRBV12-4; j_call: TRBJ2-5
cdr3_aa: CASSQSPGLAGGTGELFF; v_call: TRBV3-1; j_call: TRBJ2-2
cdr3_aa: CASSLELPSGRRFGEQFF; v_call: TRBV11-2; j_call: TRBJ2-1
cdr3_aa: CASSEAGGYSNQPQHF; v_call: TRBV2; j_call: TRBJ1-5
cdr3_aa: CASSLRDLTDTQYF; v_call: TRBV4-1; j_call: TRBJ2-3
cdr3_aa: CASSLVSLIGLAYSYEQYF; v_call: TRBV7-6; j_call: TRBJ2-7
cdr3_aa: CASSRDLPPNEQFF; v_call: TRBV5-1; j_call: TRBJ2-1
cdr3_aa: CASSPQVAKSPLHF; v_call: TRBV12-3/TRBV12-4; j_call: TRBJ1-6
cdr3_aa: CASSHQRQGSGRGGELFF; v_call: TRBV4-1; j_call: TRBJ2-2
cdr3_aa: CSASRDRGTDTQYF; v_call: TRBV20-1; j_call: TRBJ2-3
cdr3_aa: CASSLDGGLGEQYF; v_call: TRBV12-3/TRBV12-4; j_call: TRBJ2-7
cdr3_aa: CSATTGDRYGYTF; v_call: TRBV20-1; j_call: TRBJ1-2
cdr3_aa: CASSLTLGVGETQYF; v_call: TRBV7-3; j_call: TRBJ2-5
cdr3_aa: CSARGNRGYLRTDTQYF; v_call: TRBV20-1; j_call: TRBJ2-3
cdr3_aa: CASSPTLRQFLNTEAFF; v_call: TRBV18; j_call: TRBJ1-1
cdr3_aa: CASQQSMNTEAFF; v_call: TRBV5-1; j_call: TRBJ1-1
cdr3_aa: CASSPYPGKNYEQYF; v_call: TRBV5-8; j_call: TRBJ2-7
cdr3_aa: CASSYKLAAIAKNIQYF; v_call: TRBV6-2/TRBV6-3; j_call: TRBJ2-4
cdr3_aa: CASSLRLAGPNLHRDTQYF; v_call: TRBV11-1; j_call: TRBJ2-3
cdr3_aa: CASSQGSSSSGNTIYF; v_call: TRBV4-2; j_call: TRBJ1-3
cdr3_aa: CASRAGTPSNEQFF; v_call: TRBV2; j_call: TRBJ2-1
cdr3_aa: CASSQVLDTGELFF; v_call: TRBV3-1; j_call: TRBJ2-2
cdr3_aa: CASSLVRGLLNREWHEQFF; v_call: TRBV11-2; j_call: TRBJ2-1
cdr3_aa: CASSDKGDLFF; v_call: TRBV10-2; j_call: TRBJ1-4
cdr3_aa: CASSFFGQYEETQYF; v_call: TRBV11-2; j_call: TRBJ2-5
cdr3_aa: CASSSGLAGVSTQYF; v_call: TRBV7-7; j_call: TRBJ2-3
cdr3_aa: CSARPLSLRAGSQDEQYF; v_call: TRBV20-1; j_call: TRBJ2-7
cdr3_aa: CASSLWGSGNTIYF; v_call: TRBV7-3; j_call: TRBJ1-3
cdr3_aa: CSARDATSGNLFF; v_call: TRBV20-1; j_call: TRBJ2-1
cdr3_aa: CASSPQSKGELFF; v_call: TRBV18; j_call: TRBJ2-2
cdr3_aa: CASSGQTGGLYNEQFF; v_call: TRBV12-3/TRBV12-4; j_call: TRBJ2-1
cdr3_aa: CASSSRGRTEAFF; v_call: TRBV11-2; j_call: TRBJ1-1
cdr3_aa: CASSPWGDQETQYF; v_call: TRBV18; j_call: TRBJ2-5
cdr3_aa: CASSKGTSYEQYF; v_call: TRBV5-1; j_call: TRBJ2-7
cdr3_aa: CASTLRGGRGSEQYF; v_call: TRBV6-1; j_call: TRBJ2-7
cdr3_aa: CASSRAFSGFQETQYF; v_call: TRBV27; j_call: TRBJ2-5
cdr3_aa: CAWSAGAKDTQYF; v_call: TRBV30; j_call: TRBJ2-3
cdr3_aa: CASSLKSASGDSWETQYF; v_call: TRBV7-3; j_call: TRBJ2-5